This T cell receptor beta chain was obtained from a study of blood T cells in healthy people across ages. A second PCR of roughly 6 to 12 cycles used a sample-barcoded 5' primer and a J-beta primer mix. TCRdb recomputed calls from the 5' RACE reads with MiXCR, one row per CDR3 protein. The table records approximately 850,000 distinct CDR3 sequences, under 45% of them present only once. CDR3 length equals 16 residues. The germline V and J ends were trimmed by 5 bases and 11 bases, with 27 bases remaining between them. CDR1 is MGHDK, CDR2 SYGVNS, per germline. Each donor supplied approximately 10 milliliters of peripheral blood. Isolated PBMCs totaled at least 7 million in each sample.

This rearrangement joins TRBV25-1 to TRBJ2-5; D gene uncertain. The sequence was obtained from a man aged 55 to 69 in good health. What was sequenced was blood. The CDR3 coding sequence is TGTGCCAGCAGTCTCTTAGAAGTTAAAACCTACAATGAGCAGTACTTC. Its protein is CASSLLEVKTYNEQYF. Variable domain in full (rest from reference TRBV25-1 and TRBJ2-5): EADIYQTPRYLVIGTGKKITLECSQTMGHDKMYWYQQDPGMELHLIHYSYGVNSTEKGDLSSESTVSRIRTEHFPLTLESARPSHTSQYLCASSLLEVKTYNEQYFGPGTRLLVL.